This TCR beta chain comes out of a study of T cells in narcolepsy. Turning to the study itself: Enrolled donors included narcolepsy type 1 or type 2 patients and healthy controls.

Study results and limitations: In some patient and control memory CD4+ samples, autoreactive clones were absent.

TCRdb's table, derived via immunoSEQ multiplex PCR, lists solely in-frame clones and lacks some. The sample has tens of thousands of clones; around 83% are singletons. This clone was picked up a small number of times. Antigen unknown. Trimming removed 3 bases from V and 11 bases from J; junction bases left unmatched: 10. CDR3 length: 15 amino acids. The germline V gene encodes CDR1 LGHNT and CDR2 FRNRAP. Sequencing was done on a sample of CD45RA- memory CD4+ T cells from PBMCs. This receptor was taken from a human donor with narcolepsy. The chain carries TRBV12-5 and TRBJ2-2; 9 positions agree with TRBD1. The CDR3 DNA follows: TGTGCTAGTGGTTTTGGGACAGGGACATTGGGAGAGCTGTTTTTT. Translated, it gives CASGFGTGTLGELFF. Variable domain in full (rest from reference TRBV12-5 and TRBJ2-2): DARVTQTPRHKVTEMGQEVTMRCQPILGHNTVFWYRQTMMQGLELLAYFRNRAPLDDSGMPKDRFSAEMPDATLATLKIQPSEPRDSAVYFCASGFGTGTLGELFFGEGSRLTVL.